The entry that follows covers one TCR beta chain sequence. Reverse transcribing all isolated RNA meant expressed TCRB transcripts were sequenced. Sequenced by immunoSEQ multiplex PCR; TCRdb stores in-frame clones only, minus some. The table has about 900,000 clones, about a sixth seen once. This sample was included in a study of beta chain features in type 1 diabetes. Trimming left V 5 bases short and J 7 bases short, with 11 bases between. The CDR3 extends over 13 amino acids. Germline CDR1 MNHEY, CDR2 SVGAGI. Input material: naive CD4+ T cells from blood. The chain recombines TRBV6-5 with TRBJ2-2; D call uncertain. The source is a young woman in good health. The CDR3 sequence is CASSTTENGELFF. The CDR3 coding sequence is TGTGCCAGCAGTACTACAGAAAACGGGGAGCTGTTTTTT.